The 21 T cell receptor beta chains below all came from one sample that was sequenced in a study of T cells in women clearing cervical HPV infection. Data came from immunoSEQ multiplex PCR; TCRdb stores just in-frame clones and leaves some out. In total, the table holds 40,000 to 60,000 clones. The sequenced material came from blood buffy coat. The receptors derive from a woman aged 18 to 75 with a cervical HPV16 infection that either progressed to CIN3+ or cleared (not recorded which).

Turning to this clone: The sequence runs out 3 residues before the end of the CDR3; the remainder is reconstructed from the germline J gene. J is TRBJ1-6 and V is TRBV5-6, with a tentative D call TRBD1 (5 bases). The CDR3 spans 15 residues. Trimming shortened V by 0 bases and J by 9 bases, and 13 bases separated the two germline ends. CDR1 SGHDT and CDR2 YYEEEE come from the germline V gene. CDR3 sequence: CASSLGGGLVSPLHF. Incomplete CDR3 DNA: TGTGCCAGCAGCTTGGGCGGGGGTCTGGTTTCACCC.

For this clone: The CDR3 end is not reached by the read, which stops 3 residues before it; the germline J gene fills it in. The chain is built from TRBV2 and TRBJ2-7; 9 bases match TRBD2. The junction had 12 bases not matched to a gene; V was cut back by 6 bases and J by 3 bases. This CDR3 contains 16 residues. Germline CDR1 and CDR2: SNHLY and FYNNEI. CDR3 bases read: TGTGCCAGCAGGGATATTGCGGGGGGGCGAAGCTACGAG. This codes for CASRDIAGGRSYE. The whole CDR3 reads CASRDIAGGRSYEQYF. Looking up the rest from reference TRBV2 and TRBJ2-7 gives the full variable domain: EPEVTQTPSHQVTQMGQEVILRCVPISNHLYFYWYRQILGQKVEFLVSFYNNEISEKSEIFDDQFSVERPDGSNFTLKIRSTKLEDSAMYFCASRDIAGGRSYEQYFGPGTRLTVT.

Comment on this clone: The read is 3 residues too short to cover the CDR3 end, so that end is filled in from the germline J gene. This chain connects TRBV10-3 to TRBJ1-3; D not resolved. Trimming took off 0 bases at V and 3 bases at J, with 6 bases between the two ends. CDR1 and CDR2 (germline): ENHRY, SYGVKD. The CDR3 loop spans 14 amino acids. The CDR3 spells CAISESQIGNTIYF. CDR3 bases read: TGTGCCATCAGTGAGTCTCAGATTGGAAACACC.

Worth noting for this clone: The DNA ends 3 residues before the CDR3 does, and the rest of the CDR3 is filled in from the germline J gene. This chain links TRBV5-1 with TRBJ1-1; D is undetermined. This CDR3 has 14 amino acids. V gave up 0 bases and J gave up 5 bases, with 11 bases separating them. Germline V gene lookup returns CDR1 SGHRS and CDR2 YFSETQ. CDR3 bases read: TGCGCCAGCAGCTTGGGGGCAGATGTGACTGAA. Its translation: CASSLGADVTE. The CDR3 in full is CASSLGADVTEAFF.

In the case of this clone: The sequenced fragment ends 3 residues before the CDR3 boundary, so the rest is inferred from the germline J gene. This chain joins TRBV5-1 and TRBJ2-7; D ambiguous. Germline CDR1 SGHRS, CDR2 YFSETQ. V lost 2 bases, J lost 6 bases, and 15 bases lay in between. The CDR3 contains 14 residues. The CDR3 bases that were read are TGCGCCAGCAGCTTCGTCCGTCCCGAAGGCGAG. It is translated as CASSFVRPEGE. The CDR3 reads in full as CASSFVRPEGEQYF.

Concerning this clone itself: The DNA ends 3 residues before the CDR3 does, and the rest of the CDR3 is filled in from the germline J gene. The chain couples TRBV7-2 to TRBJ2-5; 10 nucleotides line up with TRBD2. The CDR3 totals 15 residues. Losses at the gene ends were 2 bases for V and 5 bases for J; bases not matched to a gene: 5. Germline CDR1 and CDR2: SGHTA and FQGNSA. This chain's CDR3 is CASSLSAGGRETQYF. Partial CDR3 DNA: TGTGCCAGCAGCTTATCAGCGGGGGGGCGGGAGACC.

Points on this clone: Sequencing ends 3 residues short of the CDR3 end; the germline J gene provides the rest. The chain has TRBV5-1 and TRBJ1-1; possibly TRBD1 for D (5 bases). CDR3 length: 15 residues. V was trimmed by 5 bases and J by 3 bases, leaving 17 bases between them. Germline V gene sequence: CDR1 SGHRS, CDR2 YFSETQ. This CDR3 reads CASRSYLRGDTEAFF. The DNA read from the CDR3 is TGCGCCAGCAGAAGTTATTTGAGGGGAGACACTGAA. Using reference TRBV5-1 and TRBJ1-1 for the parts outside the CDR3, the full variable domain is KAGVTQTPRYLIKTRGQQVTLSCSPISGHRSVSWYQQTPGQGLQFLFEYFSETQRNKGNFPGRFSGRQFSNSRSEMNVSTLELGDSALYLCASRSYLRGDTEAFFGQGTRLTVV.

A word on this clone: The observed sequence ends 3 residues before the CDR3 terminus, with the missing tail filled in from the germline J gene. This chain joins TRBV7-8 and TRBJ2-1; TRBD1 aligns across 7 bases. The trim removed 7 bases at V and 4 bases at J, leaving 10 bases unmatched. The length of the CDR3 is 15 residues. Looked up from germline, CDR1 is SGHVS and CDR2 is FQNEAQ. The sequenced CDR3 bases are TGTGCCAGCAACGTCGAACCCAGGGGGTACAATGAG. It specifies CASNVEPRGYNE. The CDR3 reads in full as CASNVEPRGYNEQFF.

Points on this clone: The read halts 3 residues ahead of the CDR3 end, with the missing end drawn from the germline J gene. The chain is built from TRBV20-1 and TRBJ2-3; 10 bases agree with TRBD2. The CDR3 is made up of 16 amino acids. Trimming at V came to 4 bases and at J to 2 bases, leaving 9 bases not matched to a gene. Germline CDR1 is DFQATT and CDR2 is SNEGSKA (reference sequence). The DNA read from the CDR3 is TGCAGTGCTAATAGCGGGGGGACAACTAACACAGATACG. Protein: CSANSGGTTNTDT. The entire CDR3 protein is CSANSGGTTNTDTQYF.

Worth noting for this clone: The missing CDR3 end, 3 residues past where the read stops, is filled in from the germline J gene. The rearrangement uses TRBV2 and TRBJ1-4, with 9 bases that match TRBD1. The CDR3 is 17 residues long. CDR1 and CDR2 from the germline V gene are SNHLY and FYNNEI. CDR3: CASSPGQGSSYNSPLFF. The DNA read from the CDR3 is TGTGCCAGCAGCCCTGGACAGGGGAGCTCCTATAATTCACCA.

Remarks on this clone: Coverage ceases 3 residues before the CDR3 finishes, and the germline J gene fills in the end. This rearrangement joins TRBV12-3 or TRBV12-4 to TRBJ2-6; a possible D gene is TRBD1 (6 bases). V lost 7 bases and J lost 10, with 17 bases in between. This CDR3 spans 14 amino acids. CDR3 sequence: CASTPGRGVNVLTF. The CDR3 DNA, read in part, is TGTGCCAGCACCCCAGGCAGGGGCGTGAACGTC.

Comments on this clone: The read is 3 residues too short to cover the CDR3 end, so that end is filled in from the germline J gene. The chain is built from TRBV5-4 and TRBJ2-3, with 11 bases lining up with TRBD2. CDR1 SGHNT and CDR2 YYREEE come from the germline V gene (reference sequence). There are 15 residues in the CDR3. J was trimmed by 4 bases and V by 5 bases; bases with no gene match: 6. The sequenced CDR3 bases are TGTGCCAGCAGGACGACTAGCGGGGTGTCAGATACG. It encodes CASRTTSGVSDT. The whole CDR3 protein is CASRTTSGVSDTQYF.

Worth noting for this clone: The CDR3 end lies 3 residues beyond the end of the read and is filled in from the germline J gene. V and J are TRBV7-9 and TRBJ2-1, with 10 bases lining up with TRBD1. Germline V gene data show CDR1 as SEHNR and CDR2 as FQNEAQ (reference sequence). Trimming cost V 5 bases and J 8 bases; bases outside gene matches: 9. The CDR3 is made up of 15 amino acids. The chain's CDR3 is CASSEGQGRLDEQFF. The CDR3 DNA, read in part, is TGTGCCAGCAGCGAGGGACAGGGGAGACTGGATGAG.

Worth noting for this clone: The read halts 3 residues ahead of the CDR3 end, with the missing end drawn from the germline J gene. This rearrangement joins TRBV6-1 to TRBJ1-3; D call uncertain. The CDR3 is 14 residues long. Germline V gene lookup returns CDR1 MNHNS and CDR2 SASEGT. V lost 4 bases to trimming and J lost 0 bases, with 7 bases between them. The CDR3 loop is CASSAYNSGNTIYF. CDR3 DNA (partial): TGTGCCAGCAGTGCTTACAACTCTGGAAACACC.

The CDR3 is CASSLEGRADTQYF. CDR3 DNA, as far as it was read: TGCGCCAGCAGCTTGGAGGGGAGGGCAGATACG. The gene calls are TRBV5-1 and TRBJ2-3; 7 bases are shared with TRBD2. Sequencing ends 3 residues short of the CDR3 end; the germline J gene provides the rest. Losses at the gene ends were 0 bases for V and 4 bases for J; bases not matched to a gene: 2. This CDR3 is built from 14 residues. Germline V gene lookup returns CDR1 SGHRS and CDR2 YFSETQ.

As concerns this clone: An end of the junction does not agree with germline; a read error may underlie this. The read halts 3 residues ahead of the CDR3 end, with the missing end drawn from the germline J gene. V is TRBV5-1 and J is TRBJ2-3, with 7 nucleotides matching TRBD1. The CDR3 length is 14 residues. Germline CDR1 is SGHRS and CDR2 is YFSETQ. The CDR3 sequence is CASSLDRGTETQYF. The covered CDR3 bases are TGCGCCAGCAGCTTGGACAGGGGAACAGAGACG.

As concerns this clone: The observed sequence ends 3 residues before the CDR3 terminus, with the missing tail filled in from the germline J gene. This chain joins TRBV20-1 and TRBJ2-3, with 7 bases aligning to TRBD1. V trimming: 8 bases; J trimming: 3 bases; junction bases outside the gene matches: 8. Germline V gene data show CDR1 as DFQATT and CDR2 as SNEGSKA (reference sequence). CDR3 length equals 13 residues. The sequenced part of the CDR3 DNA is TGCAGTCAACTTGACAGGGCGACAGATACG. Translating gives CSQLDRATDT. The whole CDR3 protein reads CSQLDRATDTQYF.

In the case of this clone: Read coverage stops 3 residues before the CDR3 terminus; the germline J gene supplies the remainder. The chain recombines TRBV29-1 with TRBJ2-7, with TRBD1 matching over 9 bases. The CDR3 sequence is 13 residues long. J lost 3 bases, V lost 8 bases, and 8 bases had no gene match. Germline V gene data show CDR1 as SQVTM and CDR2 as ANQGSEA. The sequenced part of the CDR3 DNA is TGCAGCACCGGACAGGGGAAGGGCTACGAG. As protein: CSTGQGKGYE. The whole CDR3 protein reads CSTGQGKGYEQYF.

Concerning this clone itself: Coverage ceases 3 residues before the CDR3 finishes, and the germline J gene fills in the end. The rearrangement uses TRBV19 and TRBJ1-1, with D possibly being TRBD1 (5 bases). Germline CDR1 is LNHDA and CDR2 is SQIVND (reference sequence). This CDR3 region has 13 residues. V lost 9 bases and J lost 5, with 16 bases in between. The sequenced part of the CDR3 DNA is TGTGCCAGCGCCCCCTCAGGGCGGACTGAA. This encodes CASAPSGRTE. The whole CDR3 reads CASAPSGRTEAFF. The whole variable domain, remainder taken from reference TRBV19 and TRBJ1-1, is DGGITQSPKYLFRKEGQNVTLSCEQNLNHDAMYWYRQDPGQGLRLIYYSQIVNDFQKGDIAEGYSVSREKKESFPLTVTSAQKNPTAFYLCASAPSGRTEAFFGQGTRLTVV.

Incomplete CDR3 DNA: TGCAGTGCTACCTCCCCCGAAAGGGCCACAGATACG. Translating gives CSATSPERATDT. The CDR3 as a whole reads CSATSPERATDTQYF. The V gene is TRBV20-1, the J gene TRBJ2-3; D gene uncertain. The CDR3 is cut off 3 residues early in the read; its end comes from the germline J gene. Deletions cut 4 bases from V and 2 bases from J, with 16 bases between. Germline assignment: CDR1 DFQATT and CDR2 SNEGSKA (reference sequence). CDR3 length: 15 residues.

Points on this clone: The read ends 3 residues shy of where the CDR3 ends; the end is completed using the germline J gene. V gene TRBV7-9 combines with J gene TRBJ2-1, with a weak D call TRBD1 (6 bases). The CDR3 spans 15 residues. The V and J ends lost 5 bases and 5 bases respectively, with 16 bases between them. In germline, CDR1 is SEHNR, CDR2 FQNEAQ (reference sequence). CDR3 protein: CASSARTGTNNEQFF. The DNA read from the CDR3 is TGTGCCAGCAGCGCAAGAACTGGGACAAACAATGAG.